Listed below are T cell receptor beta chains from one sample, sequenced in a study of blood T cells in healthy people across ages. TCRdb recomputed calls from the 5' RACE reads with MiXCR, one row per CDR3 protein. The data show over 750,000 distinct CDR3 sequences, 25% seen once. This same sample was also part of a study on T cells of mothers and their children.

The specimen was blood. These receptor sequences come from a boy aged 5 to 17 in good health. Each CDR3 is given with its conserved first and last residue. Each record gives: D gene, V gene, clone size, J gene, CDR3 protein, CDR3 DNA. The D gene is left open where the match is weak. Rows may omit the clone size; those that give it use once, few, many or a size class.

NA	TRBV18	NA	TRBJ2-1	CASSPTSEQFF	TGTGCCAGCTCACCCACGAGTGAGCAGTTCTTC
NA	TRBV10-3	NA	TRBJ1-2	CAISEGPEYGYTF	TGTGCCATCAGTGAGGGGCCCGAATATGGCTACACCTTC
NA	TRBV20-1	NA	TRBJ2-1	CSASRGGVSSYNEQFF	TGCAGTGCTAGCAGAGGCGGGGTCAGCTCCTACAATGAGCAGTTCTTC
NA	TRBV5-1	NA	TRBJ2-7	CASSLGETLYEQYF	TGCGCCAGCAGCTTGGGGGAAACACTCTACGAGCAGTACTTC
NA	TRBV29-1	NA	TRBJ1-1	CSGEPGANTEASF	TGCAGCGGTGAGCCGGGAGCCAACACTGAAGCTTCCTTT
NA	TRBV6-6	once	TRBJ2-5	CASTQGFNFQETQYF	TGTGCCAGCACACAGGGTTTTAATTTCCAAGAGACCCAGTACTTC
TRBD2	TRBV7-9	few	TRBJ2-7	CASSGRASYEQYF	TGTGCCAGCAGCGGGAGGGCTAGTTACGAGCAGTACTTC
NA	TRBV5-1	few	TRBJ1-2	CASSLAGGSSLWGYTF	TGCGCCAGCAGCTTGGCCGGGGGATCCTCGCTTTGGGGCTACACCTTC
TRBD1	TRBV5-5	many	TRBJ2-5	CASSKTGEETQYF	TGTGCCAGCAGCAAAACAGGGGAAGAGACCCAGTACTTC
NA	TRBV3-1	NA	TRBJ1-1	CASSHLAATEAFF	TGTGCCAGCAGCCATCTCGCGGCCACTGAAGCTTTCTTT
TRBD2	TRBV20-1	NA	TRBJ2-3	CSAGPSGRMTDTQYF	TGCAGTGCTGGCCCTAGCGGGAGGATGACAGATACGCAGTATTTT
TRBD2	TRBV4-1	NA	TRBJ2-3	CASSPSWPSGGGTDTQYF	TGCGCCAGCAGCCCCTCCTGGCCTAGCGGGGGGGGCACAGATACGCAGTATTTT
NA	TRBV21-1	few	TRBJ2-7	CASSRRGLNYEQYF	TGTGCCAGCAGCAGGCGGGGCCTAAACTACGAGCAGTACTTC
TRBD1	TRBV29-1	NA	TRBJ2-7	CSAEIGDRAYEQYF	TGCAGCGCCGAAATAGGGGACAGGGCCTACGAGCAGTACTTC
NA	TRBV20-1	NA	TRBJ1-6	CSARDAFGSPLHF	TGCAGTGCTAGAGACGCGTTCGGTTCACCCCTCCACTTT
TRBD2	TRBV27	NA	TRBJ2-3	CASSESGGGFDTQYF	TGTGCCAGCAGCGAAAGCGGGGGCGGGTTCGATACGCAGTATTTT
TRBD1	TRBV28	NA	TRBJ2-3	CASSPTGTGLGTDTQYF	TGTGCCAGCAGCCCGACCGGGACAGGGCTGGGCACAGATACGCAGTATTTT
NA	TRBV7-6	NA	TRBJ2-7	CASSLAPADYEQYF	TGTGCCAGCAGCTTAGCTCCAGCGGACTACGAGCAGTACTTC
NA	TRBV4-1	NA	TRBJ2-5	CASSQDGMTRRGTQYF	TGCGCCAGCAGCCAAGATGGGATGACTAGACGGGGGACCCAGTACTTC
NA	TRBV5-4	few	TRBJ2-1	CASSAGRANEQFF	TGTGCCAGCAGCGCCGGGAGAGCCAATGAGCAGTTCTTC
TRBD1	TRBV27	few	TRBJ2-7	CASATWTGGPEQYF	TGTGCCAGCGCTACCTGGACAGGGGGCCCCGAGCAGTACTTC
NA	TRBV7-2	NA	TRBJ2-5	CASSPTSGRQETQYF	TGTGCCAGCAGCCCTACCTCAGGGCGGCAAGAGACCCAGTACTTC
NA	TRBV7-2	NA	TRBJ2-3	CASSPFLAVGTDTQYF	TGTGCCAGCAGCCCCTTCTTGGCGGTGGGCACAGATACGCAGTATTTT
TRBD1	TRBV2	NA	TRBJ2-5	CASGLEQGVDF	TGTGCCAGCGGTCTTGAACAGGGGGTCGACTTC
TRBD2	TRBV7-8	NA	TRBJ2-1	CASSLLAGEFDEQFF	TGTGCCAGCAGCTTGCTAGCGGGAGAATTCGATGAGCAGTTCTTC
TRBD1	TRBV7-2	few	TRBJ1-5	CASSLWQGGNQPQHF	TGTGCCAGCAGCCTTTGGCAGGGGGGAAATCAGCCCCAGCATTTT
NA	TRBV7-3	few	TRBJ2-2	CASSPQSGGTGELFF	TGTGCCAGCAGCCCTCAAAGCGGAGGGACCGGGGAGCTGTTTTTT
NA	TRBV6-5	NA	TRBJ2-5	CASSFSSRGRARTQYF	TGTGCCAGCAGTTTCTCCAGTCGGGGCAGGGCCCGGACCCAGTACTTC
NA	TRBV15	NA	TRBJ2-7	CATSRDLAESSYEQYF	TGTGCCACCAGCAGAGATCTGGCGGAGAGCTCCTACGAGCAGTACTTC
NA	TRBV14	NA	TRBJ2-7	CASSPLVWDGSYEQYF	TGTGCCAGCAGCCCTCTTGTCTGGGACGGATCCTACGAGCAGTACTTC
TRBD2	TRBV2	NA	TRBJ2-5	CATAGLAGGETQYF	TGTGCCACCGCGGGACTAGCGGGGGGAGAGACCCAGTACTTC
NA	TRBV7-8	few	TRBJ2-7	CASSSGRDYEQYF	TGTGCCAGCAGTTCCGGCAGGGATTACGAGCAGTACTTC
TRBD1	TRBV20-1	once	TRBJ2-7	CSARAGGLWEQYF	TGCAGTGCTAGAGCAGGGGGTTTGTGGGAGCAGTACTTC
NA	TRBV29-1	NA	TRBJ2-7	CSVVGRGYEQYF	TGCAGCGTTGTGGGCAGGGGCTACGAGCAGTACTTC
NA	TRBV19	NA	TRBJ2-1	CASSPDRGTGAYNEQFF	TGTGCCAGTAGTCCCGATAGGGGTACTGGGGCCTACAATGAGCAGTTCTTC
TRBD2	TRBV6-1	few	TRBJ2-3	CASSEGVAGDTQYF	TGTGCCAGCAGTGAAGGAGTAGCGGGGGATACGCAGTATTTT
TRBD1	TRBV12-3/TRBV12-4	few	TRBJ1-6	CASSFQGAYSPLHF	TGTGCCAGCAGTTTCCAGGGGGCCTATTCACCCCTCCACTTT
NA	TRBV2	NA	TRBJ2-7	CASSEVQGSDEQYF	TGTGCCAGCAGTGAAGTGCAGGGGTCAGACGAGCAGTACTTC
NA	TRBV20-1	NA	TRBJ2-3	CSARVSQGGSGGDTQYF	TGCAGTGCTAGAGTTTCGCAGGGGGGCAGTGGAGGAGATACGCAGTATTTT
NA	TRBV6-6	NA	TRBJ1-4	CASSYGGEATNEKLFF	TGTGCCAGCAGTTACGGCGGTGAGGCGACTAATGAAAAACTGTTTTTT
NA	TRBV6-5	NA	TRBJ1-2	CASSPYPIDYGYTF	TGTGCCAGCAGCCCGTACCCTATTGACTATGGCTACACCTTC
TRBD2	TRBV10-3	many	TRBJ2-1	CAISESGRASGSREEQFF	TGTGCCATCAGTGAGTCGGGTAGGGCTAGCGGGAGCCGGGAAGAGCAGTTCTTC
TRBD1	TRBV15	NA	TRBJ2-7	CATSLDRGGNYEQYF	TGTGCCACCAGCCTCGACAGGGGAGGAAACTACGAGCAGTACTTC
TRBD2	TRBV20-1	few	TRBJ2-1	CSAGGETSSYNEQFF	TGCAGTGCTGGGGGGGAGACTAGCTCCTACAATGAGCAGTTCTTC
NA	TRBV12-3/TRBV12-4	few	TRBJ2-6	CASSPGLAGANVLTF	TGTGCCAGCAGTCCCGGGTTGGCCGGGGCCAACGTCCTGACTTTC
TRBD1	TRBV13	NA	TRBJ2-1	CASSSKYFRTGARNEQFF	TGTGCCAGCAGCTCTAAGTATTTCCGGACAGGGGCGAGGAATGAGCAGTTCTTC
TRBD2	TRBV9	once	TRBJ2-5	CASSVGLAGALVETQYF	TGTGCCAGCAGCGTAGGGCTAGCGGGAGCCCTTGTCGAGACCCAGTACTTC
NA	TRBV7-2	once	TRBJ2-7	CASSSDITYEQYF	TGTGCCAGCAGCTCCGACATTACCTACGAGCAATACTTC
TRBD1	TRBV6-5	few	TRBJ1-1	CASSHGLDDREYREAFF	TGTGCCAGCAGTCACGGATTGGACGACAGGGAGTACCGCGAAGCTTTCTTT
TRBD1	TRBV7-6	few	TRBJ2-5	CASSLGNRGEETQYF	TGTGCCAGCAGCTTAGGGAACAGGGGCGAAGAGACCCAGTACTTC
NA	TRBV12-3/TRBV12-4	NA	TRBJ2-1	CASSFPGSEQFF	TGTGCCAGCAGTTTCCCCGGGTCGGAGCAGTTCTTC
TRBD1	TRBV10-3	few	TRBJ2-5	CAISIQGAGGTQYF	TGTGCCATCAGTATACAGGGGGCCGGAGGGACCCAGTACTTC
TRBD2	TRBV7-2	NA	TRBJ2-5	CASSSRTSGGGTQYF	TGTGCCAGCAGCTCCCGGACTAGCGGGGGTGGGACCCAGTACTTC
NA	TRBV24-1	NA	TRBJ1-2	CATSDPASLVASVRGYTF	TGTGCCACCAGTGATCCGGCTTCTCTAGTGGCCAGTGTGCGCGGCTACACCTTC